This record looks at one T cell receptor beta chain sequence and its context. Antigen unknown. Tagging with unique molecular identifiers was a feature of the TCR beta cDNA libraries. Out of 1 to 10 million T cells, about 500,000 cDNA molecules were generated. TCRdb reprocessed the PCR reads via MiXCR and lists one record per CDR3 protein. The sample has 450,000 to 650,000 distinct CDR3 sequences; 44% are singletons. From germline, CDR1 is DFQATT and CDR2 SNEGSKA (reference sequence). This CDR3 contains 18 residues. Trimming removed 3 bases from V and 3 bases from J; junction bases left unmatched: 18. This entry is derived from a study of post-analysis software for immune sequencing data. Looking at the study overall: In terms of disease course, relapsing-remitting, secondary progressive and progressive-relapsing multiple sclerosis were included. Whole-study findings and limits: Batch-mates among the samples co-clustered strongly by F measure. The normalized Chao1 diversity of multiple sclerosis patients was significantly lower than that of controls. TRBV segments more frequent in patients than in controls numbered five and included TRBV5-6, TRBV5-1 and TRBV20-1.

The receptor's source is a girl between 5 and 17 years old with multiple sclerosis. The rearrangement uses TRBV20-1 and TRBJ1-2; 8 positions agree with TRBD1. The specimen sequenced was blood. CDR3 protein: CSASSNRARGPPYYGYTF. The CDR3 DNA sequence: TGCAGTGCTAGTAGTAATAGGGCCAGGGGGCCGCCTTACTATGGCTACACCTTC.